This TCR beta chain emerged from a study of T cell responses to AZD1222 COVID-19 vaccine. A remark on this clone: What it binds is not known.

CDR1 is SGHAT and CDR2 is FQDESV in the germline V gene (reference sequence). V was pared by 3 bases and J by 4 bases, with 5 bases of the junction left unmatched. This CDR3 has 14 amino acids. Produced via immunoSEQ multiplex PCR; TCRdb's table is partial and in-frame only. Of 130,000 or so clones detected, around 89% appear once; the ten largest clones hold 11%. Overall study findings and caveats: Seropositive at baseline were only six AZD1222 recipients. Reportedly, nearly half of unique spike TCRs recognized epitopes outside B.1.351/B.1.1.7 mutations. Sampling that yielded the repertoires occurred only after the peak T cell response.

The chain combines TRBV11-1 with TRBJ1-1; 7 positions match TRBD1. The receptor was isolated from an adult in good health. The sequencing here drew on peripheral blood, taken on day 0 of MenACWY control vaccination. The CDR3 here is CASSFHRGVTEAFF. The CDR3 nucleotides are TGTGCCAGCAGCTTCCACAGGGGAGTCACTGAAGCTTTCTTT.